This TCR beta chain was found in a study of siplizumab effects on memory and regulatory T cells. The study's findings and limits: The alloresponse seemed to draw substantially on naive T cells, which appeared more diverse than memory cells. Unstimulated subset assignment was obtained for only a minor fraction of alloreactive clones. Significantly reduced by siplizumab was the cumulative frequency of alloreactive sequences, namely those traceable to unstimulated CD4+ memory cells.

The study assayed around 92,000 TCR templates per sample. Profiling relied on immunoSEQ multiplex PCR, and the TCRdb table lists in-frame clones only, not all of them. The repertoire holds some 87,000 clones, with about nine tenths as singletons. With respect to this clone: The antigen is unknown.

CDR3 length: 15 amino acids. Unmatched junction bases numbered 5, after V lost 0 bases and J lost 6 bases. From germline, CDR1 is MGHDK and CDR2 SYGVNS. The source of this sequence is a human donor in good health. Sequencing input: CD4+ T cells sorted from blood. The chain employs TRBV25-1 and TRBJ1-1; 9 bases match TRBD1. CDR3 sequence (DNA): TGTGCCAGCAGTGAATACGGGACAGGGAAACCTGAAGCTTTCTTT. Translation gives CASSEYGTGKPEAFF. Full variable domain (remainder filled in from reference TRBV25-1 and TRBJ1-1): EADIYQTPRYLVIGTGKKITLECSQTMGHDKMYWYQQDPGMELHLIHYSYGVNSTEKGDLSSESTVSRIRTEHFPLTLESARPSHTSQYLCASSEYGTGKPEAFFGQGTRLTVV.